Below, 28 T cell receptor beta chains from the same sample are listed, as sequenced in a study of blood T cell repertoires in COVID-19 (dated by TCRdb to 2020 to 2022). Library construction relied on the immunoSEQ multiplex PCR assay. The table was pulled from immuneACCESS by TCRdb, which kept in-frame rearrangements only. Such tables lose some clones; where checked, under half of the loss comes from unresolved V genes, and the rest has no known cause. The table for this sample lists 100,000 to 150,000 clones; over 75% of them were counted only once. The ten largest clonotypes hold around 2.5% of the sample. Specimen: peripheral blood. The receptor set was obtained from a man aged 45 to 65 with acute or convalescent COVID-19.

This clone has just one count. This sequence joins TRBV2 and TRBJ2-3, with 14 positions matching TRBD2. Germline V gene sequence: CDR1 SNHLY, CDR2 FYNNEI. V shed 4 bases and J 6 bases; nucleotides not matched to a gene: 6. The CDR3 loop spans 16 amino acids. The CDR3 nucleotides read TGTGCCAGCAGTGGACTAGCGGGGGGGCCTGTGGATACGCAGTATTTT. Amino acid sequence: CASSGLAGGPVDTQYF. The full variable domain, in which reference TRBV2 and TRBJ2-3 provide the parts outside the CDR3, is EPEVTQTPSHQVTQMGQEVILRCVPISNHLYFYWYRQILGQKVEFLVSFYNNEISEKSEIFDDQFSVERPDGSNFTLKIRSTKLEDSAMYFCASSGLAGGPVDTQYFGPGTRLTVL.

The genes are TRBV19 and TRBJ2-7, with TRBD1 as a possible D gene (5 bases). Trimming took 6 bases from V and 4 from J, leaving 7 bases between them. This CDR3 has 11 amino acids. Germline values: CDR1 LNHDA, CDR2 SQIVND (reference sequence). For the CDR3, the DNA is TGTGCCAGTAGAGGGGCGTACGAGCAGTACTTC. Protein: CASRGAYEQYF.

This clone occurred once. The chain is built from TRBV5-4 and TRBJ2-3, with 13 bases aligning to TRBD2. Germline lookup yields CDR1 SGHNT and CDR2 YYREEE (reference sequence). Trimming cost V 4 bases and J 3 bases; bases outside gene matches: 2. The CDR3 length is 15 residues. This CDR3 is CASSLTSGGTDTQYF. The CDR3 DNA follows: TGTGCCAGCAGCCTGACTAGCGGGGGGACAGATACGCAGTATTTT.

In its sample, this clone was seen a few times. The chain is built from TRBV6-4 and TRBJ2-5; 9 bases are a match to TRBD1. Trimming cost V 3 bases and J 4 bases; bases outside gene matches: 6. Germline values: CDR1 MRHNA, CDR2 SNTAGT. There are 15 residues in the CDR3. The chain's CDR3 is CASSETGGGRETQYF. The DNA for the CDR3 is TGTGCCAGCAGTGAGACAGGGGGTGGGAGAGAGACCCAGTACTTC.

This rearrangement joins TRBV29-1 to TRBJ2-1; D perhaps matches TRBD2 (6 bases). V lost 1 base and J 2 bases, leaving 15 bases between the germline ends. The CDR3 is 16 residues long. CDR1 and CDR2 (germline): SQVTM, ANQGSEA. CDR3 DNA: TGCAGCGTTGAAGGGCCCCAAACTAGCACCTACAATGAGCAGTTCTTC. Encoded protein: CSVEGPQTSTYNEQFF.

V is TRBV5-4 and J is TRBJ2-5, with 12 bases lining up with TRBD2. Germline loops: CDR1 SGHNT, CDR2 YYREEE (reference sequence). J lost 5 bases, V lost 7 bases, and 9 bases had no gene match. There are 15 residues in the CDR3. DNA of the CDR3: TGTGCCAGCTCCTCTAGCGGGAGGGCAGAGGAGACCCAGTACTTC. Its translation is CASSSSGRAEETQYF.

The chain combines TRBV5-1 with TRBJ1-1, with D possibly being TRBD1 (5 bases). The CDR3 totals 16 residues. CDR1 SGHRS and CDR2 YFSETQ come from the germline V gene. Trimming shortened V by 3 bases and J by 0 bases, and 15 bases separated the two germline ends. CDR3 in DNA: TGCGCCAGCAGCTCGGGACTTGGCCAAATGAACACTGAAGCTTTCTTT. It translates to CASSSGLGQMNTEAFF.

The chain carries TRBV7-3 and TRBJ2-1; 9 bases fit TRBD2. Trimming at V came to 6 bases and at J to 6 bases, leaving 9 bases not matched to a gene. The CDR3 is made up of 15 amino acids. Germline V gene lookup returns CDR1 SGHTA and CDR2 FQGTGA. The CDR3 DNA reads TGTGCCAGCAGTTATAGCGGGAGTGGTGGCAATGAGCAGTTCTTC. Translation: CASSYSGSGGNEQFF.

The CDR3 DNA reads TGTGCCAGCAGCCCCAGCGGGATCGGGGAGACCCAGTACTTC. Translation gives CASSPSGIGETQYF. The V and J genes are TRBV7-3 and TRBJ2-5; 7 nucleotides match TRBD2. There are 14 residues in the CDR3. Germline CDR1 is SGHTA and CDR2 is FQGTGA. J gave up 5 bases and V 5 bases, and 8 bases lay outside the gene matches.

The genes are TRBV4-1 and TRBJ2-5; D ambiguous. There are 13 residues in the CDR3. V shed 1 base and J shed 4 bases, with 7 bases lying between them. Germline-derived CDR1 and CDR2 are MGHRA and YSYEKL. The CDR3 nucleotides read TGCGCCAGCAGCCAAGGGCGACTAGAGACCCAGTACTTC. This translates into CASSQGRLETQYF.

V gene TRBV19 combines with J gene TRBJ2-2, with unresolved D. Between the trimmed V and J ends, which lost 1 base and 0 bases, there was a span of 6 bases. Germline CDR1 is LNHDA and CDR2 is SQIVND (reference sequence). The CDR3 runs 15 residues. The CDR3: CASSIARSNTGELFF. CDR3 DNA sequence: TGTGCCAGTAGTATAGCCAGGTCGAACACCGGGGAGCTGTTTTTT.

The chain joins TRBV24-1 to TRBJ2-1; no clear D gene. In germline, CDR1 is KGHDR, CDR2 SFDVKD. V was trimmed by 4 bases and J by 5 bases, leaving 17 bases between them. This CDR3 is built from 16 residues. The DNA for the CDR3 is TGTGCCACCAGTGACCCTGCCTTGATCAGGAACAATGAGCAGTTCTTC. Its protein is CATSDPALIRNNEQFF.

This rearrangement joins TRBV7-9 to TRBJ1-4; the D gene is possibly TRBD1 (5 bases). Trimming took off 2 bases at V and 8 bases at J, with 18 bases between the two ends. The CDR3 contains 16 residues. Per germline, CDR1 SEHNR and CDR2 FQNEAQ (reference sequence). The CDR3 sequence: CASSLYNGGRSEKLFF. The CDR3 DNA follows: TGTGCCAGCAGCTTATATAACGGGGGAAGGAGCGAAAAACTGTTTTTT. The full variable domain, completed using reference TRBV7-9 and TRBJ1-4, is DTGVSQNPRHKITKRGQNVTFRCDPISEHNRLYWYRQTLGQGPEFLTYFQNEAQLEKSRLLSDRFSAERPKGSFSTLEIQRTEQGDSAMYLCASSLYNGGRSEKLFFGSGTQLSVL.

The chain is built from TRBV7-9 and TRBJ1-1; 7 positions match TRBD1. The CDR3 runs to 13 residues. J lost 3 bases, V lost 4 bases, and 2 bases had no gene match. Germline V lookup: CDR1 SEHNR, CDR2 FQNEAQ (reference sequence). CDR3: CASSSGQHTEAFF. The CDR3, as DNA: TGTGCCAGCAGCTCGGGACAGCACACTGAAGCTTTCTTT.

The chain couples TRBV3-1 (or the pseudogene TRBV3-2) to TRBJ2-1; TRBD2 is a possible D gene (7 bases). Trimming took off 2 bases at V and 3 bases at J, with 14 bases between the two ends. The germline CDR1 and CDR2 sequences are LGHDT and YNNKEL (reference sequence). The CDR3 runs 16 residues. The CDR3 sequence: CASSQQGSGNYNEQFF. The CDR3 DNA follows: TGTGCCAGCAGCCAACAGGGGAGCGGGAACTACAATGAGCAGTTCTTC.

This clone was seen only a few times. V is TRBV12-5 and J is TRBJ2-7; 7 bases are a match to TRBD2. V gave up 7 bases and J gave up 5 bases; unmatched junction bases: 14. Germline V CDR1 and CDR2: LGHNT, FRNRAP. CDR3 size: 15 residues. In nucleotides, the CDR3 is TGTGCTAGTGCCTCCCCCGGGACGGGGACTAACGAGCAGTACTTC. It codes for CASASPGTGTNEQYF.

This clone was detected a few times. Here the CDR3 DNA reads TGTGCCAGCACTAGGGACAGGGGTGTTTCGCAGCCCCAGCATTTT. Encoded protein: CASTRDRGVSQPQHF. V and J are TRBV6-5 and TRBJ1-5; TRBD1 aligns across 10 bases. The germline V gene has CDR1 MNHEY and CDR2 SVGAGI. Unmatched junction bases numbered 10, after V lost 7 bases and J lost 7 bases. There are 15 residues in the CDR3.

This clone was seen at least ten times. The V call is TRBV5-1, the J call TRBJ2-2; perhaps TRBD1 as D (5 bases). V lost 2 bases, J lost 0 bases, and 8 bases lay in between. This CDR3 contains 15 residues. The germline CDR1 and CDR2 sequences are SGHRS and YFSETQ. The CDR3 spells CASSLQAANTGELFF. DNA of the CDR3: TGCGCCAGCAGCTTACAGGCGGCGAACACCGGGGAGCTGTTTTTT.

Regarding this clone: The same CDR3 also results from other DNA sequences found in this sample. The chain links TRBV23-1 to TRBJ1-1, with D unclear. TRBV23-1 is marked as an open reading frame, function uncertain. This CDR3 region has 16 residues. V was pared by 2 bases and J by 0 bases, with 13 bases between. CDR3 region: CASSQAVGLMNTEAFF. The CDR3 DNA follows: TGCGCCAGCAGTCAAGCTGTAGGACTTATGAACACTGAAGCTTTCTTT.

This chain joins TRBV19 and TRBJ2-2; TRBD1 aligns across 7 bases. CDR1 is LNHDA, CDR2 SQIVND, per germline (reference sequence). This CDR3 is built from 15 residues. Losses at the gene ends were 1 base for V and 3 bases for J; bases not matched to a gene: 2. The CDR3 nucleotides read TGTGCCAGTAGTATAGGGGGACAGTACACCGGGGAGCTGTTTTTT. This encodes CASSIGGQYTGELFF.

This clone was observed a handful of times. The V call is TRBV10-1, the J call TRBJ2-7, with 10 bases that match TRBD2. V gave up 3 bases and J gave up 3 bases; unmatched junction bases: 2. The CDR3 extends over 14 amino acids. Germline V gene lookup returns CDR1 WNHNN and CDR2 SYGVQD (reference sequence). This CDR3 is CASSERTSGYEQYF. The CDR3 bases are TGCGCCAGCAGTGAAAGGACTAGCGGCTACGAGCAGTACTTC.

The CDR3 DNA is TGTGCCAGCAGTTCGGCCGGGACAGGGCACGGCTACACCTTC. Translation: CASSSAGTGHGYTF. The rearrangement uses TRBV28 and TRBJ1-2; 9 nucleotides align to TRBD1. With V trimmed by 4 bases and J by 8 bases, 8 bases remained unmatched. The CDR3 has 14 residues. Germline V gene sequence: CDR1 MDHEN, CDR2 SYDVKM.

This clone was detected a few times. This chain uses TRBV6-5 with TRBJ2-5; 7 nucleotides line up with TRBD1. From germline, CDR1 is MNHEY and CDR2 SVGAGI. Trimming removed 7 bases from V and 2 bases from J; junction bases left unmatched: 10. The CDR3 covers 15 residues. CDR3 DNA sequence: TGTGCCAGCATCTTAGCCGGGACAGCACAAGAGACCCAGTACTTC. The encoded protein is CASILAGTAQETQYF.

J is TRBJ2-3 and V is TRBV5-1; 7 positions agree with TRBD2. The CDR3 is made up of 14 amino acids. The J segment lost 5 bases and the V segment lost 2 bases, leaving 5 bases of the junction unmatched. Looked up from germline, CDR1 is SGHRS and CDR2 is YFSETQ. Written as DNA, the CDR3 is TGCGCCAGCAGCTTAAGCGGGGCCGTAGATACGCAGTATTTT. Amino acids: CASSLSGAVDTQYF.

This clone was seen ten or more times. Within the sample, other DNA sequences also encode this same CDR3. CDR3: CSARSGHEQYF. CDR3 in DNA: TGCAGTGCTAGGTCGGGTCACGAGCAGTACTTC. This chain joins TRBV20-1 and TRBJ2-7; no definite D call. The CDR3 length is 11 residues. Trimming shortened V by 3 bases and J by 5 bases, and 8 bases separated the two germline ends. CDR1 is DFQATT and CDR2 is SNEGSKA in the germline V gene (reference sequence).

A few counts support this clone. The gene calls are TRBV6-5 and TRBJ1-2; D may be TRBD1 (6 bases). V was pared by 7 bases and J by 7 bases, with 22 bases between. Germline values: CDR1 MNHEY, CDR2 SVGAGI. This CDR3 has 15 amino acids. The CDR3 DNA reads TGTGCCAGCACCTCTCGCCCAACAGGGTTAGTTGGCTACACCTTC. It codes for CASTSRPTGLVGYTF.

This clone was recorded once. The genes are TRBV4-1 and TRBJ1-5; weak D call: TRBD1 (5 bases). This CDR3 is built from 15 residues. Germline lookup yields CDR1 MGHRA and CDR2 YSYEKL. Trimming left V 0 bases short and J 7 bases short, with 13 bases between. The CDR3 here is CASSQDPGRVQPQHF. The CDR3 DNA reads TGCGCCAGCAGCCAAGATCCAGGCAGGGTACAGCCCCAGCATTTT.

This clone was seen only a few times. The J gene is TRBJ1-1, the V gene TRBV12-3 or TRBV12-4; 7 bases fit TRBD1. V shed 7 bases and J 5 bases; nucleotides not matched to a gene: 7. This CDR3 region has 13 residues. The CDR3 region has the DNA TGTGCCAGCATGACGACAGGGAGAACTGAAGCTTTCTTT. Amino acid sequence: CASMTTGRTEAFF.